This record looks at one T cell receptor (beta chain) sequence and its context. The antigen it binds to is not known. The record has no base qualities; no much larger clone is one base away. Library creation used the immunoSEQ multiplex PCR assay. DNA from the cultured, isolated CD4+ T cells was subjected to TCR beta CDR3 sequencing. On the study's bioinformatics: Non-productive TCR sequences were removed and reads were trimmed to the CDR3 region, keeping CDR3s of at least 7 amino acids. Antigen-specific clonotypes were identified using the MANAFEST web app by comparison of expansion in peptide wells against reference cultures. Positive clones required FDR<0.05 expansion versus reference and all other wells, odds ratio above 5, and frequency above 0.1% in two replicate wells. Clonotypes significantly expanded in SARS-CoV-2 spike wells and in at least one common cold coronavirus spike condition were defined as cross-reactive. Levenshtein distance calculated with the stringdist R package was used to assess CDR3 similarity, and unrooted trees were constructed with ape in R 3.6.1. TCRdb obtained this table from immuneACCESS and retained in-frame rearrangements with V and J assigned. These tables miss some clones; where compared with another copy, unresolved V genes account for less than half of the shortfall, and the remainder is unexplained. The V and J calls and clone size come from that table; D and trimming were worked out from the DNA. The sample contains 30,000 to 35,000 clones, around 73% of them found a single time. Clones ranked in the top ten supply 25% to 35% of the sample.

The ViraFEST assay stimulated PBMC with viral peptide pools and then used TCR sequencing to identify antigen-specific CD4+ T cell clonotypes by expansion. After more than nine days of culture, CD4+ T cells were isolated with the EasySep CD4+ T cell isolation kit. Healthy vaccine recipients had no prior SARS-CoV-2 infection, confirmed by negative nucleocapsid antibodies before and after vaccination. Each well held two million PBMC cultured in IMDM containing 5% human AB serum, roughly 9.6 IU/ml IL-2 and gentamicin, along with 8 to 10 ug/ml peptides. On days 3 and 7, half of the culture medium was replaced with fresh IL-2-containing medium. Each peptide stimulation condition was cultured in triplicate wells unless otherwise noted. PBMC were separated from whole blood using Ficoll-Paque Plus gradient centrifugation and were then either cryopreserved at -140C or used fresh. The overlapping peptide pools covered the spike proteins of SARS-CoV-2 and of the common cold coronaviruses HCoV-NL63, HCoV-OC43 and HCoV-229E. The QIAamp micro DNA kit was used to extract genomic DNA from the cultured CD4+ T cells.

V loses 1 base, J loses 4 bases, and the germline ends lie 10 bases apart. Reading the germline V gene gives CDR1 KGHSH and CDR2 LQKENI. The cysteine opens and the phenylalanine closes a CDR3 of 15 amino acids. The sequence is cut down to CDR3 DNA, 45 bases in frame from base 1. This sample is drawn from a study of vaccination effects on CD4 cells after COVID-19 (dated by TCRdb to the early 2020s). As for the study more broadly: Two doses of either the BNT162b2 or the mRNA-1273 mRNA SARS-CoV-2 vaccine were administered to participants. SARS-CoV-2 spike-specific CD4+ TCR repertoires from before and after mRNA vaccination were compared in COVID-19 convalescent patients and in infection-naive vaccine recipients. A total of approximately 9 COVID-19 convalescent patients and a handful of SARS-CoV-2-naive healthy vaccine recipients were included in the full study. Cultures from other donors in the study were sequenced with the Oncomine TCR Beta short-read assay on an Illumina iSeq 100. Results and caveats for the whole study, not just this receptor: In healthy vaccine recipients, vaccine-induced clones were almost all SARS-CoV-2 mono-reactive, with only 1 of 255 cross-reactive with common cold coronaviruses. Clones induced by infection and clones induced by vaccination both contracted markedly at late timepoints after vaccination, which fits with T cell responses waning over time. Limitations of the study were the small number of convalescent patients and the absence of early post-infection timepoints.

The chain employs TRBV18 and TRBJ2-2; no D gene can be assigned with confidence. The input for sequencing was CD4+ T cells from PBMCs cultured with HCoV-OC43 spike peptides, taken before COVID-19 vaccination. What this sample's cell subset or site label stands for: HCoV-OC43 spike overlapping peptide pool stimulation. This receptor was taken from a human donor who received a COVID-19 vaccine. CDR3 protein: CASSPRPASTGELFF. The nucleotide sequence is given as TGTGCCAGCTCACCACGGCCAGCCTCCACCGGGGAGCTGTTTTTT.